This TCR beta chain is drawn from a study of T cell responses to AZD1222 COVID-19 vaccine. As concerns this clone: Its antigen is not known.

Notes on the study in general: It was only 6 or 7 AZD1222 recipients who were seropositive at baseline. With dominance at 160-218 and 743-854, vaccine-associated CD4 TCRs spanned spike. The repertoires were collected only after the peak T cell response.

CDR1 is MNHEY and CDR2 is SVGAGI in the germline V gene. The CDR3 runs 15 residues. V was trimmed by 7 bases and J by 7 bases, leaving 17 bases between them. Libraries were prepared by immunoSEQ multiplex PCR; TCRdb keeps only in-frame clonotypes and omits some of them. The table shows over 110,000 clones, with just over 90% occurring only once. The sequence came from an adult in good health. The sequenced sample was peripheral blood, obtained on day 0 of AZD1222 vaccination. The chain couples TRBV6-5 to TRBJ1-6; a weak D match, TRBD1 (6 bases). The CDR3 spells CASTTAQGRNSPLHF. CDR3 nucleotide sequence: TGTGCCAGCACTACAGCACAGGGCAGGAATTCACCCCTCCACTTT.